This TCR beta chain appears in the sequencing data of a study of cytomegalovirus exposure and HLA in healthy donors. Both 60 Vbeta primers and 13 Jbeta primers went into the PCR. Data came from immunoSEQ multiplex PCR; TCRdb stores just in-frame clones and leaves some out. The sample has more than 95,000 clones, 65% seen once. Trimming removed 4 bases at V and 1 base at J, with 7 bases between. The germline gives CDR1 MGHDK, CDR2 SYGVNS. The CDR3 runs 13 residues. The chain is built from TRBV25-1 and TRBJ2-5; possible D gene TRBD1, 6 bases. The TCR sequence derives from a woman aged 40-49 years in good health and CMV-seropositive. Specimen: PBMCs. CDR3 loop: CASSGGLQETQYF. The DNA for the CDR3 is TGTGCCAGCAGTGGGGGGCTCCAAGAGACCCAGTACTTC.